Listed here are 8 T cell receptor beta chains from one sample, sequenced in a study of response to subunit inactivated influenza vaccine. TCRdb reprocessed the RT-PCR reads via MiXCR and lists one record per CDR3 protein. This table has hundreds of thousands of distinct CDR3 sequences, roughly 15% appearing once. This sample comprised PBMCs from blood, obtained less than 15 days before vaccination. These receptors originate from a man aged 50-60 years who received an inactivated influenza vaccine.

This clonotype was observed a handful of times. CDR3 coding DNA: TGTGCCAGCAGCGTAGGGGGCGGGGGGGCGTACGAGCAGTACTTC. Translated: CASSVGGGGAYEQYF. The genes are TRBV7-8 and TRBJ2-7, with 9 positions matching TRBD2. This CDR3 has 15 amino acids. V shed 5 bases, J shed 4 bases, and the junction held 9 bases outside the gene matches. From germline, CDR1 is SGHVS and CDR2 FQNEAQ.

The chain combines TRBV20-1 with TRBJ2-1; weak D call: TRBD2 (6 bases). This CDR3 spans 15 amino acids. V was shortened by 5 bases and J by 2 bases, with 16 bases between the two germline ends. CDR1 and CDR2 (germline): DFQATT, SNEGSKA (reference sequence). The CDR3 sequence is CSARKLAKAYNEQFF. The CDR3 DNA follows: TGCAGTGCTCGAAAACTAGCAAAAGCCTACAATGAGCAGTTCTTC.

This clonotype was counted a few times. The V call is TRBV29-1, the J call TRBJ2-3, with 7 bases identical to TRBD2. Trimming took 5 bases from V and 0 from J; bases not matched to a gene: 8. Germline V gene lookup returns CDR1 SQVTM and CDR2 ANQGSEA. This CDR3 region has 15 residues. CDR3 protein: CSVSVSGGSTDTQYF. DNA for the CDR3: TGCAGCGTTTCCGTGTCGGGGGGAAGCACAGATACGCAGTATTTT.

The chain couples TRBV28 to TRBJ2-6; D unresolved. This CDR3 region has 14 residues. The V gene lost 7 bases and the J gene lost 0 bases, with 7 bases spanning the gap. The germline CDR1 and CDR2 sequences are MDHEN and SYDVKM. CDR3 bases: TGTGCCAGCATGGAGAGCTCTGGGGCCAACGTCCTGACTTTC. It translates to CASMESSGANVLTF.

This clonotype was recorded a few times. The rearrangement links TRBV28 to TRBJ2-6; 12 nucleotides line up with TRBD1. With 5 bases clipped from V and 3 bases from J, the junction kept 8 bases outside the gene matches. The CDR3 contains 18 residues. In germline, CDR1 is MDHEN, CDR2 SYDVKM. DNA for the CDR3: TGTGCCAGCAGTGGACCGGGACAGGGGGCGCTTGGGGCCAACGTCCTGACTTTC. This sequence encodes CASSGPGQGALGANVLTF.

The rearrangement uses TRBV30 and TRBJ2-1; D may be TRBD2 (6 bases). CDR3 length equals 13 residues. V lost 0 bases to trimming and J lost 9 bases, with 12 bases between them. In germline, CDR1 is GTSNPN, CDR2 SVGIG (reference sequence). The CDR3, as DNA: TGTGCCTGGAGTGTGTTACTAGCACTTGAGCAGTTCTTC. Protein: CAWSVLLALEQFF.

The genes are TRBV28 and TRBJ2-5; 9 bases map to TRBD2. CDR1 is MDHEN and CDR2 is SYDVKM in the germline V gene. Unmatched junction bases numbered 6, after V lost 5 bases and J lost 2 bases. The CDR3 is made up of 15 amino acids. CDR3 loop: CASSPLAGIQETQYF. CDR3 sequence (DNA): TGTGCCAGCAGTCCGCTAGCGGGGATACAAGAGACCCAGTACTTC.

The DNA for the CDR3 is TGCAGTGCCCTAAAAGGGCGGCCCTATGGCTACACCTTC. It translates to CSALKGRPYGYTF. The J gene is TRBJ1-2, the V gene TRBV20-1, with no clear D. This CDR3 has 13 residues. The germline V and J ends were trimmed by 6 bases and 4 bases, with 15 bases remaining between them. Germline values: CDR1 DFQATT, CDR2 SNEGSKA (reference sequence).